The rows below give T cell receptor beta chains drawn from one sample of a study of blood T cells in healthy people across ages. TCRdb redid the calling of the 5' RACE reads with MiXCR, one entry per CDR3 protein. The table records over 1,500,000 distinct CDR3 sequences, around 42% of them present only once. The source material was blood. Receptor source: a human donor in good health. CDR3s include the opening cysteine and the closing phenylalanine or tryptophan. The D gene is left open where the match is weak. Size tells how often a clone was seen (once, few, many) or the class of an expanded clone, and some rows leave it out.

j_gene: TRBJ2-4
v_gene: TRBV5-5
abundance: .
d_gene: .
CDR3nt: TGTGCCAGCAGCGCAGGAGACTACATACTAGCCAAAAACATTCAGTACTTC
CDR3aa: CASSAGDYILAKNIQYF

j_gene: TRBJ2-1
v_gene: TRBV24-1
abundance: .
d_gene: .
CDR3nt: TGTGCCACCAGTGATTTGCAGGGTCCTCCCTACAATGAGCAGTTCTTC
CDR3aa: CATSDLQGPPYNEQFF

j_gene: TRBJ2-1
v_gene: TRBV7-3
abundance: many
d_gene: .
CDR3nt: TGTGCCAGCAGCTCCCGACTTTACAATGAGCAGTTCTTC
CDR3aa: CASSSRLYNEQFF

j_gene: TRBJ2-7
v_gene: TRBV4-1
abundance: .
d_gene: .
CDR3nt: TGCGCCAGCAGCCTGCGACAGGAACTCTACGAGCAGTACTTC
CDR3aa: CASSLRQELYEQYF

j_gene: TRBJ2-1
v_gene: TRBV5-6
abundance: .
d_gene: .
CDR3nt: TGTGCCAGCAGCTTTGAGGGGGGGGACAGGTATGAGCAGTTCTTC
CDR3aa: CASSFEGGDRYEQFF

j_gene: TRBJ1-2
v_gene: TRBV30
abundance: few
d_gene: .
CDR3nt: TGTGCCTGGAGTGTACAAGAACTCTATGGCTACACCTTC
CDR3aa: CAWSVQELYGYTF

j_gene: TRBJ2-1
v_gene: TRBV29-1
abundance: .
d_gene: .
CDR3nt: TGCAGCGCCGGTACAGGACTAAACAATGAGCAGTTCTTC
CDR3aa: CSAGTGLNNEQFF

j_gene: TRBJ2-3
v_gene: TRBV29-1
abundance: few
d_gene: TRBD2
CDR3nt: TGCAGCGTTAGTGGGACTAGCGGATTCACAGATACGCAGTATTTT
CDR3aa: CSVSGTSGFTDTQYF

j_gene: TRBJ2-2
v_gene: TRBV7-9
abundance: .
d_gene: .
CDR3nt: TGTGCCAGCAGCTTATTGCCAGCCATCGGGGAGCTGTTTTTT
CDR3aa: CASSLLPAIGELFF

j_gene: TRBJ2-3
v_gene: TRBV12-3/TRBV12-4
abundance: .
d_gene: TRBD2
CDR3nt: TGTGCCAGCACTCGGAGCGGGGGGGCAGATACGCAGTATTTT
CDR3aa: CASTRSGGADTQYF

j_gene: TRBJ2-7
v_gene: TRBV4-1
abundance: .
d_gene: .
CDR3nt: TGCGCCAGCAGCCAAGTCGCTGGACCTAACTCCTACGAGCAGTACTTC
CDR3aa: CASSQVAGPNSYEQYF

j_gene: TRBJ2-7
v_gene: TRBV20-1
abundance: .
d_gene: TRBD1
CDR3nt: TGCAGTGCTGGACCGGGACAGAGCTACGAGCAGTACTTC
CDR3aa: CSAGPGQSYEQYF

j_gene: TRBJ2-7
v_gene: TRBV20-1
abundance: .
d_gene: .
CDR3nt: TGCAGTGCTAGGTCGGGTACAGGGCAAGGCTACGAGCAGTACTTC
CDR3aa: CSARSGTGQGYEQYF

j_gene: TRBJ1-1
v_gene: TRBV20-1
abundance: .
d_gene: TRBD1
CDR3nt: TGCAGTGCTGTGAGACAGGGGGCAAACACTGGAGCTTTCTTT
CDR3aa: CSAVRQGANTGAFF

j_gene: TRBJ1-1
v_gene: TRBV7-2
abundance: .
d_gene: TRBD1
CDR3nt: TGTGCCAGCAGCTTACAGGGGGCAATTGAAGCTTTCTTT
CDR3aa: CASSLQGAIEAFF

j_gene: TRBJ2-4
v_gene: TRBV2
abundance: .
d_gene: TRBD1
CDR3nt: TGTGCCAGCAGTGGTCCGGGACAGACAATAGCCAAAAACATTCAGTACTTC
CDR3aa: CASSGPGQTIAKNIQYF

j_gene: TRBJ2-5
v_gene: TRBV20-1
abundance: few
d_gene: .
CDR3nt: TGCAGTGCTAGAGATCCGCAACAGGGCCAAGAGACCCAGTACTTC
CDR3aa: CSARDPQQGQETQYF

j_gene: TRBJ1-1
v_gene: TRBV6-2/TRBV6-3
abundance: .
d_gene: .
CDR3nt: TGTGCCAGCAGTTATGATGCAGGAAAGGGAAACACTGAAGCTTTCTTT
CDR3aa: CASSYDAGKGNTEAFF

j_gene: TRBJ2-5
v_gene: TRBV18
abundance: many
d_gene: TRBD1
CDR3nt: TGTGCCAGCTCACCACCGGGACAGGCGGGAGAGACCCAGTACTTC
CDR3aa: CASSPPGQAGETQYF

j_gene: TRBJ2-7
v_gene: TRBV27
abundance: .
d_gene: .
CDR3nt: TGTGCCAGCAGTTTATCGGTCGGACAAATTACCTACGAGCAGTACTTC
CDR3aa: CASSLSVGQITYEQYF

j_gene: TRBJ2-4
v_gene: TRBV5-1
abundance: .
d_gene: .
CDR3nt: TGCGCCAGCAGCTTGTTTCCCGGGGAAGAAAACATTCAGTACTTC
CDR3aa: CASSLFPGEENIQYF

j_gene: TRBJ1-2
v_gene: TRBV9
abundance: few
d_gene: TRBD1
CDR3nt: TGTGCCAGCAGCGTTTCCGGGACAGGGGGGAACTATGGCTACACCTTC
CDR3aa: CASSVSGTGGNYGYTF